One T cell receptor (beta chain) is described in this entry. This clonotype was detected many times. The target of this receptor is not known. No much larger clonotype is one base removed from it; base qualities were not supplied. This entry comes from a study of CD8 T cells in ankylosing spondylitis (dated by TCRdb to between 2016 and 2019). For the study in its entirety: The study profiled T cell receptor beta repertoires in healthy donors and ankylosing spondylitis patients to find disease-linked TCR variants. Peripheral blood was sampled, and synovial fluid was additionally collected from ankylosing spondylitis patients. In total, the full study cohort was made up of some 100 healthy donors and about two dozen ankylosing spondylitis patients. Overall study outcomes, separate from this receptor: Some motif variants were previously reported in synovial fluid and blood of reactive arthritis patients, suggesting common disease-initiation mechanisms. In peripheral blood, the disease-linked clones were found at relatively low frequencies and had a CD8+ phenotype. The disease-linked clones were reported as significantly enriched in matched synovial fluid samples from ankylosing spondylitis patients. Blood from ankylosing spondylitis patients appeared to be characterized by a TCR beta motif made up of about 8 highly homologous amino acid variants.

Instrument used: Illumina HiSeq 2500. Quantitative 5'-RACE with molecular barcodes was used to prepare TCR beta libraries. Concerning the study's data processing: Disease-linked TCR variants were identified with a new computational method built on a probabilistic model of VDJ rearrangement. Using fastp at Q25 and MiXCR, TCRdb reprocessed the public reads and kept productive beta chains. Each record represents a unique CDR3 protein, reported with the most common genes and DNA among its rows. The V and J calls and clone size come from TCRdb's table, not from the authors' own analysis. The table for this sample lists roughly 160,000 distinct CDR3 sequences; around a tenth of them were counted only once. In total, the top ten clones hold just under 30% of the sample. CDR1 and CDR2 are drawn from the germline V gene: ENHRY, SYGVKD. Cut back by 10 bases and 0 bases, the V and J ends lie 24 bases apart. From the cysteine through the phenylalanine, the CDR3 covers 17 amino acids. Solely the CDR3 DNA is kept, with 51 bases framed from the first base.

The sequenced sample was blood, either unsorted or a sorted T cell fraction (not recorded which). Recombination connected TRBV10-3 to TRBJ1-1; matching of 5 bases hints at TRBD1 as the D gene. The origin of this receptor is a male donor with ankylosing spondylitis or in good health (not recorded which). The nucleotides are TGTGCCACTTTTCGTTGGCTGGGGTCAGGGATGAACACTGAAGCTTTCTTT. This gives the protein CATFRWLGSGMNTEAFF.